The 27 T cell receptor beta chains listed next were all sequenced from one sample in a study of cytomegalovirus exposure and HLA in healthy donors. The PCR made use of 60 Vbeta and 13 Jbeta primers. Only in-frame clones appear in the TCRdb table, and some are missing; sequencing was by immunoSEQ multiplex PCR. This table holds 150,000 or so clones, roughly 83% found once. Sequenced material: PBMCs. The receptors come from a boy aged 2 to 10 in good health and CMV-seronegative.

In its sample, this clone was seen a few times. Other DNA sequences from this sample encode an identical CDR3 as well. V gene TRBV5-4 combines with J gene TRBJ2-3; 13 bases are a match to TRBD2. The trim removed 4 bases at V and 6 bases at J, leaving 5 bases unmatched. This CDR3 spans 15 amino acids. The V gene's germline CDR1 is SGHNT and CDR2 YYREEE (reference sequence). CDR3 residues: CASSLGLAGVDTQYF. The CDR3 bases are TGTGCCAGCAGCCTAGGACTAGCGGGAGTGGATACGCAGTATTTT.

This clone appeared a single time. The rearrangement links TRBV6-6 to TRBJ1-4, with 9 bases that match TRBD1. The CDR3 runs 14 residues. Trimming cost V 5 bases and J 7 bases; bases outside gene matches: 5. The germline V gene encodes CDR1 MNHNY and CDR2 SVGAGI (reference sequence). In nucleotides, the CDR3 is TGTGCCAGCAGTCTGGACAGGGGAATTGAAAAACTGTTTTTT. Residues: CASSLDRGIEKLFF.

The chain recombines TRBV4-1 with TRBJ2-5, with 15 nucleotides matching TRBD2. Trimming removed 6 bases from V and 4 bases from J; junction bases left unmatched: 9. CDR1 MGHRA and CDR2 YSYEKL come from the germline V gene. The CDR3 contains 17 residues. The CDR3: CASSFGLAGGRRETQYF. CDR3 DNA sequence: TGCGCCAGCAGTTTCGGACTAGCGGGAGGGCGGAGAGAGACCCAGTACTTC.

This chain connects TRBV7-9 to TRBJ2-7; perhaps TRBD1 as D (5 bases). Germline V CDR1 and CDR2: SEHNR, FQNEAQ (reference sequence). V lost 2 bases and J lost 0, with 11 bases in between. The CDR3 extends over 15 amino acids. The CDR3 DNA is TGTGCCAGCAGCTTAAGGGCAGGGTTCTCCTACGAGCAGTACTTC. It translates to CASSLRAGFSYEQYF.

The V call is TRBV4-1, the J call TRBJ2-7, with D possibly being TRBD2 (5 bases). The germline gives CDR1 MGHRA, CDR2 YSYEKL. The CDR3 is 15 residues long. V was clipped by 0 bases and J by 4 bases, with 13 bases between them. CDR3 sequence reads: CASSQDSLAPYEQYF. CDR3 nucleotides: TGCGCCAGCAGCCAAGATAGCCTAGCTCCTTACGAGCAGTACTTC.

The chain is built from TRBV10-3 and TRBJ2-7, with 10 positions matching TRBD1. V lost 3 bases and J lost 1; bases outside the gene matches: 6. The CDR3 sequence is 16 residues long. CDR1 is ENHRY and CDR2 is SYGVKD in the germline V gene. The CDR3 here is CAISDPGQGLSYEQYF. CDR3 bases: TGTGCCATCAGTGATCCGGGACAGGGGTTATCCTACGAGCAGTACTTC.

The CDR3 spells CASSLTGLDNSPLHF. The CDR3 bases are TGCGCCAGCAGCTTGACAGGGTTGGATAATTCACCCCTCCACTTT. The chain couples TRBV5-1 to TRBJ1-6; TRBD1 is a possible D gene (6 bases). The germline V and J ends were trimmed by 1 base and 5 bases, with 10 bases remaining between them. CDR1 is SGHRS, CDR2 YFSETQ, per germline. This CDR3 has 15 amino acids.

CDR3 sequence: CASSEREVVGNEQFF. The CDR3, as DNA: TGTGCCAGCAGCGAGCGGGAGGTCGTCGGAAATGAGCAGTTCTTC. The V gene is TRBV7-9, the J gene TRBJ2-1; 9 bases are a match to TRBD2. From germline, CDR1 is SEHNR and CDR2 FQNEAQ (reference sequence). This CDR3 comprises 15 residues. V gave up 5 bases and J gave up 7 bases; unmatched junction bases: 9. The variable domain in full, completed from reference TRBV7-9 and TRBJ2-1, reads DTGVSQNPRHKITKRGQNVTFRCDPISEHNRLYWYRQTLGQGPEFLTYFQNEAQLEKSRLLSDRFSAERPKGSFSTLEIQRTEQGDSAMYLCASSEREVVGNEQFFGPGTRLTVL.

The chain joins TRBV29-1 to TRBJ1-2; D ambiguous. This CDR3 is built from 14 residues. V lost 0 bases to trimming and J lost 3 bases, with 11 bases between them. Per germline, CDR1 SQVTM and CDR2 ANQGSEA. The DNA of the CDR3 is TGCAGCGTTGAAGACCCCGAGCGGTACTATGGCTACACCTTC. Its protein product is CSVEDPERYYGYTF.

V gene TRBV6-5 combines with J gene TRBJ2-5; 8 bases line up with TRBD1. V was clipped by 6 bases and J by 11 bases; unmatched bases: 8. CDR3 length equals 12 residues. Germline V gene sequence: CDR1 MNHEY, CDR2 SVGAGI. CDR3: CASSRTGLEQYF. DNA of the CDR3: TGTGCCAGCAGCCGGACAGGGTTAGAGCAGTACTTC.

This rearrangement joins TRBV7-9 to TRBJ2-4, with D perhaps TRBD2 (6 bases). The CDR3 contains 15 residues. The ends were cut back, 0 bases at V and 8 bases at J, with 14 bases in the middle. Looked up from germline, CDR1 is SEHNR and CDR2 is FQNEAQ (reference sequence). CDR3 protein: CASSLASGSSDIQYF. DNA of the CDR3: TGTGCCAGCAGCTTAGCTAGCGGTAGTTCAGACATTCAGTACTTC.

This rearrangement joins TRBV7-2 to TRBJ1-1; D is unclear. V gave up 4 bases and J gave up 0 bases, with 3 bases separating them. The germline V gene has CDR1 SGHTA and CDR2 FQGNSA. The CDR3 runs 12 residues. The CDR3 loop is CASSSMNTEAFF. DNA for the CDR3: TGTGCCAGCAGCTCTATGAACACTGAAGCTTTCTTT.

The chain carries TRBV2 and TRBJ2-1; D is unclear. In germline, CDR1 is SNHLY, CDR2 FYNNEI. The CDR3 consists of 12 residues. V dropped 4 bases and J dropped 5 bases, with 6 bases sitting between them. CDR3 nucleotide sequence: TGTGCCAGCAGTGTTCAGGACAATGAGCAGTTCTTC. Encoded protein: CASSVQDNEQFF.

The gene calls are TRBV7-8 and TRBJ2-5, with 7 bases identical to TRBD1. This CDR3 region has 12 residues. Germline V gene sequence: CDR1 SGHVS, CDR2 FQNEAQ. The V and J ends lost 1 base and 9 bases, in that order; junction bases with no gene match: 2. CDR3 coding DNA: TGTGCCAGCAGCTTAGACAGGGGTCCCCAGTACTTC. This encodes CASSLDRGPQYF.

The chain couples TRBV2 to TRBJ2-1, with 10 bases fitting TRBD2. CDR1 and CDR2 (germline): SNHLY, FYNNEI. CDR3 length: 15 amino acids. V was clipped by 5 bases and J by 2 bases; unmatched bases: 3. CDR3 sequence (DNA): TGTGCCAGCAGTCTAGCGGGAGACACCTACAATGAGCAGTTCTTC. This sequence encodes CASSLAGDTYNEQFF.

This clone was observed a handful of times. CDR3 DNA sequence: TGCAGCGTTGAGTTCAGGGGCACTGAAGCTTTCTTT. The encoded protein is CSVEFRGTEAFF. The J gene is TRBJ1-1, the V gene TRBV29-1; tentative D call: TRBD1 (6 bases). V was pared by 3 bases and J by 4 bases, with 9 bases between. The CDR3 is 12 amino acids. Germline-derived CDR1 and CDR2 are SQVTM and ANQGSEA.

This clone has a single count. The CDR3 sequence is CASGLVEGGLNTEAFF. The CDR3 nucleotides read TGTGCTAGTGGTTTGGTAGAGGGGGGGCTGAACACTGAAGCTTTCTTT. The rearrangement links TRBV12-5 to TRBJ1-1; the D gene is possibly TRBD1 (6 bases). V dropped 0 bases and J dropped 0 bases, with 11 bases sitting between them. The germline gives CDR1 LGHNT, CDR2 FRNRAP. The CDR3 contains 16 residues.

Of note for this clone: The sample holds other DNA sequences that translate to the same CDR3. The chain combines TRBV7-9 with TRBJ1-1, with TRBD1 matching over 8 bases. CDR3 length: 15 residues. With V trimmed by 1 base and J by 1 base, 2 bases remained unmatched. Germline CDR1 reads SEHNR; CDR2 reads FQNEAQ (reference sequence). CDR3 sequence: CASSLGDRRNTEAFF. CDR3 bases: TGTGCCAGCAGCTTAGGGGACAGGAGGAACACTGAAGCTTTCTTT. The full variable domain, rest sourced from reference TRBV7-9 and TRBJ1-1, is DTGVSQNPRHKITKRGQNVTFRCDPISEHNRLYWYRQTLGQGPEFLTYFQNEAQLEKSRLLSDRFSAERPKGSFSTLEIQRTEQGDSAMYLCASSLGDRRNTEAFFGQGTRLTVV.

CDR3 coding DNA: TGCGCCAGCAGCCAAGAGTCTGGGACTAGCGGAGTACAAGAGACCCAGTACTTC. Residues: CASSQESGTSGVQETQYF. V usage is TRBV4-1 and J usage is TRBJ2-5, with 11 bases that match TRBD2. This CDR3 comprises 18 residues. Germline CDR1 is MGHRA and CDR2 is YSYEKL. Losses at the gene ends were 0 bases for V and 2 bases for J; bases not matched to a gene: 8.

The V gene is TRBV27, the J gene TRBJ1-2; TRBD1 agrees at 9 bases. The CDR3 length is 14 residues. Trimming took 2 bases from V and 4 from J; bases not matched to a gene: 2. The germline CDR1 and CDR2 sequences are MNHEY and SMNVEV (reference sequence). CDR3: CASSLEQGAYGYTF. The CDR3 bases are TGTGCCAGCAGTTTAGAACAGGGGGCCTATGGCTACACCTTC.

The chain is built from TRBV20-1 and TRBJ2-5; unclear D gene. Germline V CDR1 and CDR2: DFQATT, SNEGSKA (reference sequence). The length of the CDR3 is 10 residues. CDR3 in amino acids: CSHSRETQYF. The CDR3, as DNA: TGCAGCCATTCGCGTGAGACCCAGTACTTC.

The DNA for the CDR3 is TGTGCCAGCAGCTTGGCCTTCGGACAGGGGGGCTCTGGGGCCAACGTCCTGACTTTC. It codes for CASSLAFGQGGSGANVLTF. This chain links TRBV5-4 with TRBJ2-6; TRBD1 agrees at 10 bases. CDR1 SGHNT and CDR2 YYREEE come from the germline V gene (reference sequence). V dropped 0 bases and J dropped 0; count of bases not matched to a gene: 6. The CDR3 contains 19 residues.

The rearrangement links TRBV7-8 to TRBJ2-5, with D possibly TRBD2 on 6 matching bases. The germline CDR1 and CDR2 sequences are SGHVS and FQNEAQ. Trimming took off 4 bases at V and 2 bases at J, with 14 bases between the two ends. This CDR3 comprises 15 residues. CDR3 DNA: TGTGCCAGCAGCTCGCTCGAGACTAGGCAAGAGACCCAGTACTTC. Its protein product is CASSSLETRQETQYF.

The chain combines TRBV7-9 with TRBJ2-7; tentative D call: TRBD2 (6 bases). Germline CDR1 reads SEHNR; CDR2 reads FQNEAQ (reference sequence). V was trimmed by 5 bases and J by 3 bases, leaving 20 bases between them. The CDR3 consists of 16 residues. CDR3 region: CASSPAWREKIYEQYF. The CDR3, as DNA: TGTGCCAGCAGCCCCGCTTGGAGGGAGAAAATCTACGAGCAGTACTTC. Filled out from reference TRBV7-9 and TRBJ2-7, the complete variable domain reads DTGVSQNPRHKITKRGQNVTFRCDPISEHNRLYWYRQTLGQGPEFLTYFQNEAQLEKSRLLSDRFSAERPKGSFSTLEIQRTEQGDSAMYLCASSPAWREKIYEQYFGPGTRLTVT.

The genes are TRBV28 and TRBJ2-7; D remains ambiguous. CDR1 is MDHEN, CDR2 SYDVKM, per germline. V was pared by 6 bases and J by 0 bases, with 6 bases between. This CDR3 comprises 12 residues. CDR3 residues: CASRKSSYEQYF. CDR3 nucleotide sequence: TGTGCCAGCAGGAAGAGCTCCTACGAGCAGTACTTC.

V is TRBV5-8 and J is TRBJ2-6; D remains ambiguous. There are 13 residues in the CDR3. Germline CDR1 reads SGHTS; CDR2 reads YDEGEE. V was clipped by 2 bases and J by 15 bases, with 15 bases between them. CDR3 in amino acids: CASSFRLGHDLTF. CDR3 coding DNA: TGTGCCAGCAGCTTTCGCCTAGGCCACGACCTGACTTTC.

The chain employs TRBV21-1 and TRBJ2-2; whether TRBD2, the table's D call, matches the DNA was not checked. TRBV21-1 is described as a pseudogene. This CDR3 spans 11 amino acids. The DNA for the CDR3 is TGTGCCAGCCTGATAACTGGGGAGCTGTTTTTT. Its translation is CASLITGELFF.